A selection of T cell receptor beta chains follows, all from one sample in a study of T cell responses to AZD1222 COVID-19 vaccine. Sequenced by immunoSEQ multiplex PCR; TCRdb stores in-frame clones only, minus some. The table includes roughly 150,000 clones, roughly 94% detected once. The sample in question was peripheral blood, obtained 28 days after the second AZD1222 dose. The receptors stem from an adult who received the AZD1222 COVID-19 vaccine. Both conserved end residues are part of each CDR3. The D gene is left open where the match is weak. Clone size is stated in some rows and not others, as once, few, many or a class when expanded.

V gene: TRBV3-1/TRBV3-2; J gene: TRBJ1-1; clone size: -; D gene: -; CDR3 protein: CASSPRMGNTEAFF; CDR3 DNA: TGTGCCAGCAGCCCGAGGATGGGGAACACTGAAGCTTTCTTT
V gene: TRBV6-5; J gene: TRBJ2-7; clone size: -; D gene: -; CDR3 protein: CASSYTAGSSYEQYF; CDR3 DNA: TGTGCCAGCAGTTACACGGCAGGGAGCTCCTACGAGCAGTACTTC
V gene: TRBV27; J gene: TRBJ2-7; clone size: -; D gene: -; CDR3 protein: CASSPEAGSYEQYF; CDR3 DNA: TGTGCCAGCAGTCCTGAGGCGGGATCCTACGAGCAGTACTTC
V gene: TRBV7-9; J gene: TRBJ2-1; clone size: -; D gene: TRBD2; CDR3 protein: CASSAGRRSYNEQFF; CDR3 DNA: TGTGCCAGCAGCGCCGGGAGGCGCTCCTACAATGAGCAGTTCTTC
V gene: TRBV4-3; J gene: TRBJ2-1; clone size: -; D gene: -; CDR3 protein: CASSLGHEQFF; CDR3 DNA: TGCGCCAGCAGTCTGGGGCATGAGCAGTTCTTC
V gene: TRBV3-1/TRBV3-2; J gene: TRBJ1-2; clone size: -; D gene: TRBD1; CDR3 protein: CASSQEKGAGFATYGYTF; CDR3 DNA: TGTGCCAGCAGCCAAGAAAAGGGGGCGGGCTTCGCCACCTATGGCTACACCTTC
V gene: TRBV28; J gene: TRBJ1-1; clone size: few; D gene: -; CDR3 protein: CASGPGPVDTEAFF; CDR3 DNA: TGTGCCAGCGGGCCGGGCCCCGTTGACACTGAAGCTTTCTTT
V gene: TRBV5-1; J gene: TRBJ2-3; clone size: -; D gene: TRBD2; CDR3 protein: CASSLVGGRGGDTQYF; CDR3 DNA: TGCGCCAGCAGCTTGGTTGGCGGGAGGGGAGGAGATACGCAGTATTTT
V gene: TRBV5-1; J gene: TRBJ2-4; clone size: -; D gene: TRBD2; CDR3 protein: CASSLASGSVQYF; CDR3 DNA: TGCGCCAGCAGCTTGGCTAGCGGGAGCGTTCAGTACTTC
V gene: TRBV19; J gene: TRBJ2-7; clone size: -; D gene: -; CDR3 protein: CASSIDLVLNSYEQYF; CDR3 DNA: TGTGCCAGTAGTATAGATCTTGTCCTAAACTCCTACGAGCAGTACTTC
V gene: TRBV19; J gene: TRBJ2-7; clone size: -; D gene: TRBD1; CDR3 protein: CASEGQGEHEQYF; CDR3 DNA: TGTGCCAGTGAGGGACAGGGGGAACACGAGCAGTACTTC
V gene: TRBV28; J gene: TRBJ1-5; clone size: -; D gene: -; CDR3 protein: CASSFLESQPQHF; CDR3 DNA: TGTGCCAGCAGTTTTCTGGAGAGTCAGCCCCAGCATTTT
V gene: TRBV12-3/TRBV12-4; J gene: TRBJ1-1; clone size: -; D gene: TRBD1; CDR3 protein: CASSASTGTEAFF; CDR3 DNA: TGTGCCAGCAGTGCGTCGACAGGGACTGAAGCTTTCTTT
V gene: TRBV6-6; J gene: TRBJ1-4; clone size: -; D gene: -; CDR3 protein: CASSYPGGVGEEKLFF; CDR3 DNA: TGTGCCAGCAGTTACCCCGGCGGGGTGGGGGAAGAAAAACTGTTTTTT
V gene: TRBV15; J gene: TRBJ2-1; clone size: -; D gene: TRBD2; CDR3 protein: CATSFSGRAENEQFF; CDR3 DNA: TGTGCCACCAGCTTTAGCGGGAGGGCCGAGAATGAGCAGTTCTTC
V gene: TRBV21-1; J gene: TRBJ2-7; clone size: -; D gene: -; CDR3 protein: CASSPRTVDYEQYF; CDR3 DNA: TGTGCCAGCAGCCCCCGGACAGTAGACTACGAGCAGTACTTC
V gene: TRBV6-6; J gene: TRBJ2-7; clone size: few; D gene: TRBD2; CDR3 protein: CASSSGTSGYEQYF; CDR3 DNA: TGTGCCAGCAGTTCCGGGACTAGCGGATACGAGCAGTACTTC
V gene: TRBV10-3; J gene: TRBJ1-1; clone size: -; D gene: -; CDR3 protein: CAISDWRGKDTEAFF; CDR3 DNA: TGTGCCATCAGTGACTGGAGAGGGAAAGACACTGAAGCTTTCTTT
V gene: TRBV19; J gene: TRBJ1-5; clone size: -; D gene: -; CDR3 protein: CASSISKVGNQPQHF; CDR3 DNA: TGTGCCAGTAGTATATCGAAGGTTGGGAATCAGCCCCAGCATTTT
V gene: TRBV5-6; J gene: TRBJ1-2; clone size: -; D gene: TRBD1; CDR3 protein: CASSDRTGRYGYTF; CDR3 DNA: TGTGCCAGCAGCGATCGGACAGGGCGCTATGGCTACACCTTC
V gene: TRBV29-1; J gene: TRBJ1-1; clone size: -; D gene: TRBD1; CDR3 protein: CSVAVDRGGTEAFF; CDR3 DNA: TGCAGCGTTGCTGTGGACAGGGGCGGCACTGAAGCTTTCTTT
V gene: TRBV19; J gene: TRBJ2-5; clone size: -; D gene: -; CDR3 protein: CASSNQGETQYF; CDR3 DNA: TGTGCCAGTAGTAATCAGGGAGAGACCCAGTACTTC
V gene: TRBV15; J gene: TRBJ2-1; clone size: -; D gene: -; CDR3 protein: CATSRGPGLNNEQFF; CDR3 DNA: TGTGCCACCAGCAGAGGGCCGGGACTTAACAATGAGCAGTTCTTC
V gene: TRBV19; J gene: TRBJ2-7; clone size: -; D gene: TRBD2; CDR3 protein: CASSSGTSGSYEQYF; CDR3 DNA: TGTGCCAGTAGTTCCGGGACTAGCGGTTCCTACGAGCAGTACTTC
V gene: TRBV9; J gene: TRBJ2-1; clone size: -; D gene: TRBD2; CDR3 protein: CASSVGSGGNNEQFF; CDR3 DNA: TGTGCCAGCAGCGTTGGTAGCGGGGGTAACAATGAGCAGTTCTTC
V gene: TRBV19; J gene: TRBJ1-2; clone size: -; D gene: TRBD1; CDR3 protein: CASSARGRDYGYTF; CDR3 DNA: TGTGCCAGTAGTGCGAGGGGGCGCGACTATGGCTACACCTTC
V gene: TRBV27; J gene: TRBJ1-2; clone size: -; D gene: -; CDR3 protein: CASKRQDNYGYTF; CDR3 DNA: TGTGCCAGTAAAAGACAGGATAACTATGGCTACACCTTC
V gene: TRBV5-1; J gene: TRBJ1-1; clone size: -; D gene: -; CDR3 protein: CASSGGLGNMNTEAFF; CDR3 DNA: TGCGCCAGCAGCGGGGGATTGGGGAACATGAACACTGAAGCTTTCTTT
V gene: TRBV18; J gene: TRBJ2-3; clone size: -; D gene: TRBD1; CDR3 protein: CASSAGQVKADTQYF; CDR3 DNA: TGTGCCAGCTCCGCCGGACAGGTCAAGGCAGATACGCAGTATTTT
V gene: TRBV19; J gene: TRBJ1-2; clone size: -; D gene: -; CDR3 protein: CASKDGVYYGYTF; CDR3 DNA: TGTGCCAGTAAAGACGGGGTCTACTATGGCTACACCTTC
V gene: TRBV11-3; J gene: TRBJ2-1; clone size: -; D gene: TRBD2; CDR3 protein: CASSSSGRSYNEQFF; CDR3 DNA: TGTGCCAGCAGCAGTAGCGGGAGATCATACAATGAGCAGTTCTTC
V gene: TRBV11-2; J gene: TRBJ2-7; clone size: -; D gene: TRBD2; CDR3 protein: CASSRTSGKSYEQYF; CDR3 DNA: TGTGCCAGCAGCCGGACTAGCGGGAAGTCCTACGAGCAGTACTTC
V gene: TRBV19; J gene: TRBJ2-7; clone size: -; D gene: TRBD1; CDR3 protein: CASQGQGSYEQYF; CDR3 DNA: TGTGCCAGTCAGGGACAGGGGTCATACGAGCAGTACTTC
V gene: TRBV2; J gene: TRBJ1-1; clone size: -; D gene: TRBD1; CDR3 protein: CASLKLDGTGWGTEAFF; CDR3 DNA: TGTGCCAGTCTGAAATTGGACGGGACAGGGTGGGGTACTGAAGCTTTCTTT
V gene: TRBV18; J gene: TRBJ2-1; clone size: once; D gene: TRBD2; CDR3 protein: CASSPGVAGVAEQFF; CDR3 DNA: TGTGCCAGCTCACCTGGAGTAGCGGGAGTGGCTGAGCAGTTCTTC
V gene: TRBV19; J gene: TRBJ2-1; clone size: -; D gene: TRBD2; CDR3 protein: CASGLSGSIEQFF; CDR3 DNA: TGTGCCAGTGGTCTTAGCGGGAGCATTGAGCAGTTCTTC
V gene: TRBV6-5; J gene: TRBJ2-7; clone size: -; D gene: -; CDR3 protein: CASSPPGTEQYF; CDR3 DNA: TGTGCCAGCAGCCCGCCCGGTACCGAGCAGTACTTC
V gene: TRBV19; J gene: TRBJ1-2; clone size: -; D gene: -; CDR3 protein: CASSRGGQPLTYGYTF; CDR3 DNA: TGTGCCAGTTCCCGGGGGGGGCAGCCACTCACCTATGGCTACACCTTC
V gene: TRBV7-8; J gene: TRBJ2-2; clone size: -; D gene: -; CDR3 protein: CASSPLTGELFF; CDR3 DNA: TGTGCCAGCAGCCCCCTCACCGGGGAGCTGTTTTTT
V gene: TRBV28; J gene: TRBJ1-2; clone size: -; D gene: TRBD1; CDR3 protein: CASVNRGGYTF; CDR3 DNA: TGTGCCAGCGTGAACAGGGGTGGCTACACCTTC
V gene: TRBV27; J gene: TRBJ2-2; clone size: -; D gene: TRBD2; CDR3 protein: CASSPGASGYTGELFF; CDR3 DNA: TGTGCCAGCAGCCCTGGGGCTAGCGGATACACCGGGGAGCTGTTTTTT
V gene: TRBV5-1; J gene: TRBJ1-4; clone size: -; D gene: TRBD1; CDR3 protein: CASSLVQGAGEKLFF; CDR3 DNA: TGCGCCAGCAGCTTGGTACAGGGGGCCGGTGAAAAACTGTTTTTT
V gene: TRBV25-1; J gene: TRBJ2-7; clone size: -; D gene: -; CDR3 protein: CASSELSRAHEQYF; CDR3 DNA: TGTGCCAGCAGTGAATTAAGCAGGGCCCACGAGCAGTACTTC
V gene: TRBV2; J gene: TRBJ2-3; clone size: once; D gene: TRBD2; CDR3 protein: CASSEGYAGGGDTQYF; CDR3 DNA: TGTGCCAGCAGTGAGGGGTATGCGGGAGGAGGGGATACGCAGTATTTT
V gene: TRBV12-1; J gene: TRBJ1-1; clone size: -; D gene: -; CDR3 protein: CASSFASLWGREAFF; CDR3 DNA: TGTGCCAGCAGCTTTGCCTCCCTGTGGGGACGGGAAGCTTTCTTT
V gene: TRBV4-1; J gene: TRBJ1-5; clone size: -; D gene: -; CDR3 protein: CASSQELERPQHF; CDR3 DNA: TGCGCCAGCAGCCAAGAACTCGAACGGCCCCAGCATTTT
V gene: TRBV6-2/TRBV6-3; J gene: TRBJ2-7; clone size: -; D gene: -; CDR3 protein: CASSTRQALRSYEQYF; CDR3 DNA: TGTGCCAGCAGTACCCGGCAGGCCCTCCGCTCCTACGAGCAGTACTTC
V gene: TRBV27; J gene: TRBJ2-1; clone size: -; D gene: -; CDR3 protein: CASSARRYRAAYNEQFF; CDR3 DNA: TGTGCCAGCAGTGCCAGGCGGTACAGGGCTGCCTACAATGAGCAGTTCTTC
V gene: TRBV9; J gene: TRBJ2-2; clone size: -; D gene: TRBD2; CDR3 protein: CASTRGGSGNTGELFF; CDR3 DNA: TGTGCCAGCACCCGGGGGGGTAGCGGGAACACCGGGGAGCTGTTTTTT
V gene: TRBV19; J gene: TRBJ2-1; clone size: -; D gene: TRBD2; CDR3 protein: CASSISPSGRYNEQFF; CDR3 DNA: TGTGCCAGTAGTATTAGCCCTAGCGGGAGATACAATGAGCAGTTCTTC